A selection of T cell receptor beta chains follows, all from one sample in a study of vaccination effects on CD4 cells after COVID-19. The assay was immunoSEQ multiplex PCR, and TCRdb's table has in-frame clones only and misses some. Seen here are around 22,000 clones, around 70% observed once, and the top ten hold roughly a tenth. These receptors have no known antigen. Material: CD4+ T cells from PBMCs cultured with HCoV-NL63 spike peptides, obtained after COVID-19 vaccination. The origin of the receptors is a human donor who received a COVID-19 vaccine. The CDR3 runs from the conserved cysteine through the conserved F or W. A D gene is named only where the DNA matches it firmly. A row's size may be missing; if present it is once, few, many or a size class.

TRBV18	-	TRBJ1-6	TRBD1	CASSLGTGSTVHGNSPLHF	TGTGCCAGCTCACTCGGGACAGGCAGCACAGTCCATGGTAATTCACCCCTCCACTTT
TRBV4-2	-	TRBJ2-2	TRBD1	CASSQPGGTDPELFF	TGTGCCAGCAGCCAGCCAGGGGGAACGGATCCGGAGCTGTTTTTT
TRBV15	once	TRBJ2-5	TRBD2	CATSSPTSVKTQYF	TGTGCCACCAGCAGCCCGACTAGCGTGAAGACCCAGTACTTC
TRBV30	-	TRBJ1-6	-	CAWSSLGSTPLHF	TGTGCCTGGAGTAGCTTAGGCAGTACACCCCTCCACTTT
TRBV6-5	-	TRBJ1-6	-	CASSGRGSPLHF	TGTGCCAGCTCGGGCAGGGGTTCACCCCTCCACTTT
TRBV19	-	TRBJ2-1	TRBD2	CASSPTLAGEGNEQFF	TGTGCCAGTAGTCCAACCCTAGCGGGGGAGGGCAATGAGCAGTTCTTC
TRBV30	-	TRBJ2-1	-	CAWRDYLTYNEQFF	TGTGCCTGGAGGGACTATTTGACCTACAATGAGCAGTTCTTC
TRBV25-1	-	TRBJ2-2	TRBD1	CASRQGALTGELFF	TGTGCCAGCAGACAGGGGGCGCTGACCGGGGAGCTGTTTTTT
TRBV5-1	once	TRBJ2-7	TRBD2	CASSLGGTSSYEQYF	TGCGCCAGCAGCTTGGGGGGGACTAGCTCCTACGAGCAGTACTTC
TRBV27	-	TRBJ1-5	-	CASSRGGPNQPQHF	TGTGCCAGCAGCCGGGGGGGGCCCAATCAGCCCCAGCATTTT
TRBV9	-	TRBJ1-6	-	CASSPQSSYNSPLHF	TGTGCCAGCAGCCCGCAAAGCTCCTATAATTCACCCCTCCACTTT
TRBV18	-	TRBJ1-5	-	CASSPDRNQPQHF	TGTGCCAGCTCACCTGACAGAAATCAGCCCCAGCATTTT
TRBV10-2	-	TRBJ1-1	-	CASTKGPMNTEAFF	TGCGCCAGCACAAAAGGACCGATGAACACTGAAGCTTTCTTT
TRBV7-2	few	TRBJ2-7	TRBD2	CASSWGKYGLAGGRREQYF	TGTGCCAGCAGCTGGGGGAAATACGGACTAGCGGGAGGAAGGCGCGAGCAGTACTTC
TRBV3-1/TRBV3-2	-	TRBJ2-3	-	CASSQDRPTYTDTQYF	TGTGCCAGCAGCCAAGATAGGCCCACGTACACAGATACGCAGTATTTT
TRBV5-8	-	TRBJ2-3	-	CASSTGTVVSTDTQYF	TGTGCCAGCAGCACCGGGACGGTCGTTAGCACAGATACGCAGTATTTT
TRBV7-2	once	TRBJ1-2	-	CASSLVPPKGDGYTF	TGTGCCAGCAGCTTAGTCCCACCCAAGGGAGACGGCTACACCTTC
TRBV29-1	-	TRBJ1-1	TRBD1	CSEAQGGPEAFF	TGCAGCGAGGCACAGGGGGGACCTGAAGCTTTCTTT
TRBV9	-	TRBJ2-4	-	CASSAQPSDRRSAKNIQYF	TGTGCCAGCAGCGCCCAGCCAAGCGACAGAAGGTCAGCCAAAAACATTCAGTACTTC
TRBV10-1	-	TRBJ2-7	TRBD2	CASSDQTSGYEQYF	TGCGCCAGCAGTGATCAAACTAGCGGCTACGAGCAGTACTTC
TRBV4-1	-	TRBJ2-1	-	CASSQDFWGLYNEQFF	TGCGCCAGCAGCCAAGATTTTTGGGGACTGTACAATGAGCAGTTCTTC
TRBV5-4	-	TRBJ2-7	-	CASSLPGGGESSYEQYF	TGTGCCAGCAGCCTCCCCGGGGGCGGGGAGAGCTCCTACGAGCAGTACTTC
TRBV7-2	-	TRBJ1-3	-	CASSPRVRNTIYF	TGTGCCAGCAGCCCACGGGTCCGAAACACCATATATTTT
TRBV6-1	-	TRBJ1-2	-	CASSEGDRPYGYTF	TGTGCCAGCAGTGAAGGGGACCGCCCCTATGGCTACACCTTC
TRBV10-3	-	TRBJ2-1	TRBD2	CAISGGGSLAGASYNEQFF	TGTGCCATCAGTGGAGGCGGGTCCCTAGCGGGCGCATCCTACAATGAGCAGTTCTTC
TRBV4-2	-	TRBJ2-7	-	CASSQGGTYDSYEQYF	TGTGCCAGCAGCCAAGGGGGGACTTACGACTCCTACGAGCAGTACTTC
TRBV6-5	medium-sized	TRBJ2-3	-	CASSYSPGPGSDTQYF	TGTGCCAGCAGTTACTCCCCGGGTCCGGGTTCAGATACGCAGTATTTT
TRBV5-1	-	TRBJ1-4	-	CASSPAVGNNEKLFF	TGCGCCAGCAGCCCGGCGGTGGGAAATAATGAAAAACTGTTTTTT
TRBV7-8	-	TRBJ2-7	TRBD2	CASSFPSGEVLSYEQYF	TGTGCCAGCAGCTTCCCAAGCGGGGAGGTCCTATCCTACGAGCAGTACTTC
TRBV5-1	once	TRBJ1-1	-	CASSLATGLNTEAFF	TGCGCCAGCAGCTTGGCCACGGGTCTGAACACTGAAGCTTTCTTT
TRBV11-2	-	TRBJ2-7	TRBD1	CASSLLSGTGRGEQYF	TGTGCCAGCAGCTTACTATCCGGGACAGGGCGAGGCGAGCAGTACTTC
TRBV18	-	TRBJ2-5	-	CASSPAEETQYF	TGTGCCAGCTCACCAGCAGAGGAGACCCAGTACTTC
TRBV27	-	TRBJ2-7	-	CASSLSRGDLGEQYF	TGTGCCAGCAGTTTATCGAGAGGGGATCTGGGGGAGCAGTACTTC
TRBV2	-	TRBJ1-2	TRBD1	CASSTGQGFYGYTF	TGTGCCAGCAGTACCGGACAGGGCTTCTATGGCTACACCTTC
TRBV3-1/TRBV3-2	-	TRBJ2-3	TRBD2	CASSQTASGRARDTQYF	TGTGCCAGCAGCCAGACCGCTAGCGGGAGGGCTCGTGATACGCAGTATTTT
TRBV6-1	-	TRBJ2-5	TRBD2	CASSEAGGGPETQYF	TGTGCCAGCAGTGAAGCGGGCGGGGGGCCAGAGACCCAGTACTTC
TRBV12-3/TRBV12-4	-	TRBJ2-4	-	CASSEQGENIQYF	TGTGCCAGCAGTGAACAGGGTGAAAACATTCAGTACTTC
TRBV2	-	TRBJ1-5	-	CASSRDSNQPQHF	TGTGCCAGCAGTCGGGATAGCAATCAGCCCCAGCATTTT
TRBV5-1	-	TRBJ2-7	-	CASSLLPGTEYEQYF	TGCGCCAGCAGCTTGCTCCCCGGGACCGAATACGAGCAGTACTTC
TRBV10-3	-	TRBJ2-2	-	CAIRTGGGGELFF	TGTGCCATCAGGACCGGAGGAGGCGGGGAGCTGTTTTTT
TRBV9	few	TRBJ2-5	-	CASSSREGRGGTQYF	TGTGCCAGCAGCTCGAGAGAGGGGCGAGGAGGGACCCAGTACTTC
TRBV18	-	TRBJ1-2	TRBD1	CASSPPISGQRNYGYTF	TGTGCCAGCTCACCACCCATTTCGGGACAGAGGAACTATGGCTACACCTTC